This TCR beta chain comes out of a study of cytomegalovirus exposure and HLA in healthy donors. General observations from the study: Cytomegalovirus-associated status was assigned to roughly 160 TCR beta chains.

Here immunoSEQ multiplex PCR was the method, and the copy in TCRdb shows in-frame clones only, minus some. The repertoire holds a few hundred thousand clones, with roughly 90% as singletons. With regard to this clone: Its matching antigen is unknown.

The sequence came from a woman younger than 35 in good health and CMV-seronegative. The sample comprised PBMCs.

CDR3 bases: TGTGCCAGCAGCTCCCCAGCTAGCGGGGCAGATACGCAGTATTTT. It is translated as CASSSPASGADTQYF. This sequence joins TRBV11-2 and TRBJ2-3; 9 bases are shared with TRBD2. V gave up 4 bases and J gave up 4 bases; unmatched junction bases: 6. CDR3 length: 15 amino acids. Germline V gene data show CDR1 as SGHAT and CDR2 as FQNNGV.